These 25 T cell receptor beta chains were sequenced from one sample in a study of identical twins (dated by TCRdb to about 2016). Receptors were amplified or captured by 5' RACE. The data were produced on an Illumina HiSeq 2000. TCRdb reprocessed the public reads (quality trimming at Q25 with fastp, clone calling with MiXCR) and kept in-frame beta chains. Records with the same CDR3 protein are collapsed into one entry carrying the most frequent genes and DNA. This sample comprises about 240,000 distinct CDR3 sequences, roughly a tenth of them detected only once. The ten largest clones represent about 9.1% of the sample. The sequencing sample was made of memory T cells sorted from blood. The cell subset or site label for this specimen denotes: CD45RO+ enriched T cells. Every receptor here comes from a man in his forties or fifties in good health.

This clonotype was seen repeatedly, ten times or more. The chain links TRBV4-3 to TRBJ2-1; 8 nucleotides agree with TRBD2. The CDR3 covers 17 residues. The germline V gene encodes CDR1 LGHNA and CDR2 YSLEER. The V segment lost 2 bases and the J segment 6 bases; nucleotides outside the gene matches: 12. For the CDR3, the DNA is TGCGCCAGCAGCCAAAGTCCGGGACTAGGAGGACGCAATGAGCAGTTCTTC. The encoded protein is CASSQSPGLGGRNEQFF.

This clonotype was counted at least ten times. The genes are TRBV7-2 and TRBJ2-3; 8 bases line up with TRBD2. The CDR3 length is 14 residues. Per the germline V gene, CDR1 is SGHTA and CDR2 is FQGNSA. The V and J ends lost 5 bases and 2 bases, in that order; junction bases with no gene match: 3. DNA for the CDR3: TGTGCCAGCAGCCCAGGACTAGCCACAGATACGCAGTATTTT. This codes for CASSPGLATDTQYF.

This clonotype was counted a few times. The V gene is TRBV12-3 or TRBV12-4, the J gene TRBJ2-2, with D tentatively TRBD1 (6 bases). Deletions cut 7 bases from V and 0 bases from J, with 9 bases between. The CDR3 runs 14 residues. The DNA for the CDR3 is TGTGCCAGCACCAGGACAGCGAACACCGGGGAGCTGTTTTTT. Translation gives CASTRTANTGELFF.

In this sample, this clonotype turned up many times. The genes are TRBV4-3 and TRBJ2-7; D is perhaps TRBD1 or TRBD2 (5 bases each). The CDR3 covers 15 residues. The germline CDR1 and CDR2 sequences are LGHNA and YSLEER. Trimming stripped 0 bases from V and 6 bases from J, with 15 bases between. The CDR3 region has the DNA TGCGCCAGCAGCCAAGATTGGGGGTCAGGGTTCGAGCAGTACTTC. Translated, it gives CASSQDWGSGFEQYF.

The sample holds a few counts of this clonotype. CDR3 residues: CAISDWGFRGYTF. Written as DNA, the CDR3 is TGTGCCATCAGTGATTGGGGGTTTCGCGGCTACACCTTC. The V and J genes are TRBV10-3 and TRBJ1-2; possible D gene TRBD1, 5 bases. Germline CDR1 reads ENHRY; CDR2 reads SYGVKD. V gave up 3 bases and J gave up 8 bases, with 13 bases separating them. The CDR3 runs 13 residues.

This clonotype has ten or more counts. This chain joins TRBV11-2 and TRBJ1-6, with unresolved D. The CDR3 is 15 residues long. Germline-derived CDR1 and CDR2 are SGHAT and FQNNGV. Trimming removed 1 base from V and 1 base from J, with 5 bases in between. In DNA, the CDR3 is TGTGCCAGCAGCTTAGGACTATCCTATAATTCACCCCTCCACTTT. This gives the protein CASSLGLSYNSPLHF.

The rearrangement uses TRBV7-2 and TRBJ2-2; D is unresolved. Trimming cost V 4 bases and J 6 bases, with 15 bases left between them. The CDR3 extends over 15 amino acids. Germline V CDR1 and CDR2: SGHTA, FQGNSA. The chain's CDR3 is CASSSRAVSAGELFF. CDR3 DNA: TGTGCCAGCAGCTCCCGGGCGGTCTCCGCCGGGGAGCTGTTTTTT.

This chain connects TRBV10-3 to TRBJ1-6; TRBD1 aligns across 9 bases. The CDR3 loop spans 15 amino acids. Germline V gene data show CDR1 as ENHRY and CDR2 as SYGVKD. Trimming at V came to 6 bases and at J to 10 bases, leaving 10 bases not matched to a gene. The CDR3 coding sequence is TGTGCCATCAGGCCTTCCGGGACAGGGCTGTCACCCCTCCACTTT. Translation: CAIRPSGTGLSPLHF.

V is TRBV5-6 and J is TRBJ1-6, with 7 nucleotides matching TRBD1. This CDR3 region has 14 residues. Per germline, CDR1 SGHDT and CDR2 YYEEEE. With 3 bases clipped from V and 11 bases from J, the junction kept 8 bases outside the gene matches. The CDR3 DNA reads TGTGCCAGCAGCTCGGGACAGTCTGTCACACCCCTCCACTTT. Translated: CASSSGQSVTPLHF.

This clonotype was recorded many times. The chain carries TRBV4-3 and TRBJ1-4; a weak D match, TRBD1 (5 bases). The CDR3 has 14 residues. V shed 3 bases and J shed 8 bases, with 13 bases lying between them. Germline V gene lookup returns CDR1 LGHNA and CDR2 YSLEER. The DNA for the CDR3 is TGCGCCAGCAGCCAGGGGGGGAAGGACGAAAAACTGTTTTTT. Its protein is CASSQGGKDEKLFF.

This clonotype was seen repeatedly, ten times or more. This chain links TRBV28 with TRBJ1-1; TRBD1 matches 8 bases. The CDR3 covers 12 residues. Germline V gene sequence: CDR1 MDHEN, CDR2 SYDVKM. The V and J ends lost 11 bases and 4 bases, in that order; junction bases with no gene match: 6. CDR3 nucleotides: TGTGCCGGGGGGACAGGATTCACTGAAGCTTTCTTT. This encodes CAGGTGFTEAFF.

Only a few counts were recorded for this clonotype. CDR3 residues: CASSLVGEGEQYF. CDR3 nucleotides: TGTGCCAGCAGCTTAGTAGGTGAGGGGGAGCAGTACTTC. This chain uses TRBV7-2 with TRBJ2-7; D tentatively fits TRBD1 or TRBD2 (5 bases each). Germline V gene data show CDR1 as SGHTA and CDR2 as FQGNSA. V lost 1 base, J lost 7 bases, and 11 bases lay in between. The CDR3 length is 13 residues.

This clonotype has at least ten counts. The CDR3: CSARWGNYGYTF. DNA for the CDR3: TGCAGTGCTAGATGGGGGAACTATGGCTACACCTTC. The chain employs TRBV20-1 and TRBJ1-2; D is possibly TRBD1 (5 bases). The germline V gene has CDR1 DFQATT and CDR2 SNEGSKA (reference sequence). The CDR3 is 12 amino acids. V gave up 2 bases and J gave up 2 bases, with 6 bases separating them.

The chain recombines TRBV20-1 with TRBJ2-1; 14 bases map to TRBD2. Trimming removed 6 bases from V and 6 bases from J; junction bases left unmatched: 13. The germline CDR1 and CDR2 sequences are DFQATT and SNEGSKA (reference sequence). CDR3 length equals 17 residues. DNA of the CDR3: TGCAGTGCCGATCTGGGACTAGCGGGAGTATGGGGCAATGAGCAGTTCTTC. Protein product: CSADLGLAGVWGNEQFF.

This clonotype was found a few times. V usage is TRBV4-3 and J usage is TRBJ2-1; D is perhaps TRBD1 or TRBD2 (6 bases each). V shed 5 bases and J shed 0 bases, with 11 bases lying between them. The germline V gene encodes CDR1 LGHNA and CDR2 YSLEER. The CDR3 is 15 residues long. The DNA of the CDR3 is TGCGCCAGCAGCGGGGGGCCCCTCTCCTACAATGAGCAGTTCTTC. It yields the protein CASSGGPLSYNEQFF.

This chain links TRBV4-3 with TRBJ1-6; weak D call: TRBD1 (6 bases). This CDR3 comprises 18 residues. Germline V gene data show CDR1 as LGHNA and CDR2 as YSLEER. Trimming stripped 0 bases from V and 3 bases from J, with 15 bases between. The CDR3: CASSQDPPDSLYNSPLHF. The CDR3 region has the DNA TGCGCCAGCAGCCAAGATCCCCCGGACAGCCTCTATAATTCACCCCTCCACTTT.

At least ten counts were recorded for this clonotype. V usage is TRBV12-3 or TRBV12-4 and J usage is TRBJ2-7; D is unresolved. The CDR3 consists of 13 residues. Trimming pared 3 bases from V and 3 bases from J, leaving 9 bases between. The CDR3 coding sequence is TGTGCCAGCAGTTTTAGTCGGATCTACGAGCAGTACTTC. It yields the protein CASSFSRIYEQYF.

The V and J genes are TRBV7-6 and TRBJ1-5; 7 bases fit TRBD1. This CDR3 spans 14 amino acids. In germline, CDR1 is SGHVS, CDR2 FNYEAQ. V trimming: 0 bases; J trimming: 7 bases; junction bases outside the gene matches: 3. CDR3 bases: TGTGCCAGCAGCTTAGCCCCGACAGGGCAGCCCCAGCATTTT. Protein sequence: CASSLAPTGQPQHF.

This clonotype was observed at least ten times. V gene TRBV20-1 combines with J gene TRBJ1-5, with D tentatively TRBD1 (5 bases). This CDR3 has 15 residues. CDR1 and CDR2 (germline): DFQATT, SNEGSKA (reference sequence). Trimming took 3 bases from V and 5 from J, leaving 17 bases between them. The CDR3 DNA sequence: TGCAGTGCTAGGAAGGGACCCGCGGAGTATCAGCCCCAGCATTTT. Residues: CSARKGPAEYQPQHF.

Remarks on this clonotype: Its ends do not fully match the called genes, so a read error is possible. The chain has TRBV30 and TRBJ2-7, with D perhaps matching TRBD1 (8 bases). The CDR3 sequence is 14 residues long. The germline V gene has CDR1 GTSNPN and CDR2 SVGIG (reference sequence). The CDR3 sequence is CAWCVSTGGDEQYF. The CDR3 DNA is TGTGCCTGGTGTGTAAGCACAGGGGGGGACGAGCAGTACTTC.

The chain uses TRBV6-2 or TRBV6-3 and TRBJ1-6, with TRBD1 as a possible D gene (5 bases). Germline assignment: CDR1 MNHEY and CDR2 SVGEGT. V shed 0 bases and J shed 10 bases, with 7 bases lying between them. CDR3 size: 13 residues. The CDR3 here is CASSYSQGSPLHF. CDR3 nucleotide sequence: TGTGCCAGCAGTTACTCGCAGGGATCACCCCTCCACTTT.

The table lists this clonotype with a few counts. V gene TRBV6-1 combines with J gene TRBJ2-2, with TRBD2 identical over 8 bases. CDR1 and CDR2 from the germline V gene are MNHNS and SASEGT. The CDR3 covers 16 residues. The trim removed 5 bases at V and 6 bases at J, leaving 11 bases unmatched. CDR3 DNA: TGTGCCAGCAGTCAGACGACGGCGGGAGGATCCGGGGAGCTGTTTTTT. Protein: CASSQTTAGGSGELFF.

At least ten counts were recorded for this clonotype. The chain is built from TRBV5-1 and TRBJ2-6, with D perhaps matching TRBD1 (6 bases). The CDR3 is 17 amino acids. CDR1 and CDR2 from the germline V gene are SGHRS and YFSETQ. V lost 4 bases and J 1 base, leaving 15 bases between the germline ends. The CDR3 loop is CASSHTGPQSGANVLTF. The CDR3 nucleotides read TGCGCCAGCAGCCATACAGGGCCCCAGTCTGGGGCCAACGTCCTGACTTTC.

The chain employs TRBV5-1 and TRBJ2-1, with 11 bases identical to TRBD2. CDR1 is SGHRS and CDR2 is YFSETQ in the germline V gene. The CDR3 has 17 residues. V shed 0 bases, J shed 4 bases, and the junction held 6 bases outside the gene matches. CDR3 sequence: CASSLGLAGSPYNEQFF. The CDR3 DNA reads as TGCGCCAGCAGCTTGGGACTAGCGGGGTCCCCTTACAATGAGCAGTTCTTC.

This clonotype was found a few times. The chain links TRBV5-1 to TRBJ1-1; possibly TRBD1 for D (5 bases). V was shortened by 5 bases and J by 4 bases, with 12 bases between the two germline ends. The CDR3 consists of 13 residues. Per germline, CDR1 SGHRS and CDR2 YFSETQ. The CDR3 nucleotides are TGCGCCAGCAGTATTCGACAGCGCACTGAAGCTTTCTTT. Its translation: CASSIRQRTEAFF.